The rows below give T cell receptor beta chains drawn from one sample of a study of T-cell reconstitution after alpha-beta-depleted transplantation in children. TCRdb reprocessed the PCR reads via MiXCR and lists one record per CDR3 protein. Of roughly 790,000 distinct CDR3 sequences listed, roughly 15% were seen once; the top ten hold around 4.5%. Sequencing was performed on PBMCs, mostly from graft donor cells, taken 360 days after TCRalphabeta/CD19-depleted stem cell transplant. These receptors were obtained from a male patient younger than 18 who had a stem cell transplant for acute lymphoblastic leukemia, so the T cells may come from the graft donor. Both conserved end residues are part of each CDR3. D genes are given only for firm matches. Size is stated for part of the rows, as once, few or many counts, or as a class when the clone is expanded.

TGTGCCAGCAGTCCCTTCTATGGCTACACCTTC | CASSPFYGYTF | NA | TRBJ1-2 | TRBV9 | few
TGCGCCAGCAGCTTGTCTCAGTCGCGGGATGGTGAGCAGTTCTTC | CASSLSQSRDGEQFF | NA | TRBJ2-1 | TRBV5-1 | many
TGTGCCAGCAGCGTTTCCCTAGCGGCTAGCACAGATACGCAGTATTTT | CASSVSLAASTDTQYF | TRBD2 | TRBJ2-3 | TRBV11-2 | few
TGCAGTGCGATCCCGGGACTAGCGGGATACGAGCAGTACTTC | CSAIPGLAGYEQYF | TRBD2 | TRBJ2-7 | TRBV20-1 | few
TGTGCCAGCAGCCAAGACCCGAGGGGTCTAGCGGGAGAGGATACGCAGTATTTT | CASSQDPRGLAGEDTQYF | TRBD2 | TRBJ2-3 | TRBV3-1 | NA
TGTGCCAGCAGCCCAACGCTAGCGGGGGCCTACGAGCAGTACTTC | CASSPTLAGAYEQYF | TRBD2 | TRBJ2-7 | TRBV7-6 | few
TGTGCCAGCAGCGTAGAGACCGGAAGGCTCGGAAAACTGTTTTTT | CASSVETGRLGKLFF | NA | TRBJ1-4 | TRBV9 | NA
TGCAGCGTTGCGCTGAACTTGGGTTCACCCCTCTACTTT | CSVALNLGSPLYF | NA | TRBJ1-6 | TRBV29-1 | NA
TGTGCCAGCAGCCCTAGGACTACCGGGACAAACCAAGAGACCCAGTACTTC | CASSPRTTGTNQETQYF | NA | TRBJ2-5 | TRBV9 | NA
TGCGCCAGCAGCTTGGACGGGACTAGGCTGTACAATGAGCAGTTCTTC | CASSLDGTRLYNEQFF | TRBD2 | TRBJ2-1 | TRBV5-1 | NA
TGTGCCAGCTCACCCATAGCGGTAGCAGATACGCAGTATTTT | CASSPIAVADTQYF | NA | TRBJ2-3 | TRBV18 | NA
TGTGCCAGCAGTCTCCGGGAGTTCTACGAGCAGTACTTC | CASSLREFYEQYF | NA | TRBJ2-7 | TRBV27 | NA
TGTGCCAGCAGTTACACAGGGGACAGCAGTTTCTTT | CASSYTGDSSFF | TRBD1 | TRBJ1-1 | TRBV6-5 | few
TGTGCCACCAGCAGCAGGGATGAAGCTTTCTTT | CATSSRDEAFF | NA | TRBJ1-1 | TRBV15 | few
TGCGCCAGCAGCTTCGTCGGAGCTAACTATGGCTACACCTTC | CASSFVGANYGYTF | NA | TRBJ1-2 | TRBV5-1 | few